A selection of T cell receptor beta chains follows, all from one sample in a study of T cell repertoires in cytomegalovirus infection. No antigen has been assigned to these receptors. TCRdb re-called the reads with MiXCR, one entry per CDR3 protein. There are fewer than 130,000 distinct CDR3 sequences in the sample; over 40% occur only once, and just under 75% lies in the top ten. Sequences were derived from CD8+ T cells from cultured PBMCs, sampled from culture after CMV antigen stimulation. These receptors all come from a human donor in good health (CMV status not recorded). Some clones in this sample may be carry-over from other donors' samples. Both conserved end residues are part of each CDR3. The D gene is left open where the match is weak. Not every row has a clone size; where given, it reads once, few, many or a size class.

J gene,clone size,V gene,D gene,CDR3 DNA,CDR3 protein
TRBJ2-2,NA,TRBV5-6,NA,TGTGCCAGCAGCTTGATGCCGGGGGAGCTGAACACCGGGGAGCTGTTTTTT,CASSLMPGELNTGELFF
TRBJ2-7,NA,TRBV19,NA,TGTGCCAGTAGTATCGGGACTTGGAACGAGCAGTACTTC,CASSIGTWNEQYF
TRBJ1-1,NA,TRBV20-1,NA,TGCAGTGCTAGATCCGAGGACGGGAAAGAAGGTGAAGCTTTCTTT,CSARSEDGKEGEAFF
TRBJ2-3,NA,TRBV15,NA,TGTGCCACCAGCATTACCCTCGGAGGCGATACGCAGTATTTT,CATSITLGGDTQYF
TRBJ1-6,NA,TRBV7-9,NA,TGTGCCAGCAGCTTCCAAGGTTCACCCCTCCACTTT,CASSFQGSPLHF
TRBJ2-1,NA,TRBV27,NA,TGTGCCAGCAGTTTAAAGGGGTGGGACACCTACAATGAGCAGTTCTTC,CASSLKGWDTYNEQFF
TRBJ2-1,NA,TRBV11-2,NA,TGTGCCAGCAGCCCGGGGTTTTTTGAGCAGTTCTTC,CASSPGFFEQFF
TRBJ2-1,NA,TRBV7-2,NA,TGTGCCAGCAGCCACGGGACATTCGAGCAGTTCTTC,CASSHGTFEQFF
TRBJ2-1,few,TRBV12-3/TRBV12-4,TRBD2,TGTGCCAGCAGTTTAGACGCGGGCGGGGGGCTCAATGAGCAGTTCTTC,CASSLDAGGGLNEQFF
TRBJ2-5,NA,TRBV27,TRBD1,TGTGCCAGCAGGTGGGGACAGGGAGGAGAGACCCAGTACTTC,CASRWGQGGETQYF
TRBJ2-1,NA,TRBV27,NA,TGTGCCAGCAGTTACAGCTTGGGTTACAATGAGCAGTTCTTC,CASSYSLGYNEQFF
TRBJ2-1,NA,TRBV9,TRBD2,TGTGCCAGCAGCCACGGACTAGCGGGGGGGACGAGCTCCTACAATGAGCAGTTCTTC,CASSHGLAGGTSSYNEQFF
TRBJ2-2,many,TRBV6-5,TRBD1,TGTGCCAGCAGTTTTCTCGCACAGGGGAGTAATTTGGCCGGGGAGCTGTTTTTT,CASSFLAQGSNLAGELFF
TRBJ2-2,NA,TRBV27,NA,TGTGCCAGCAGCGTCGGTCAAGGGGGGACCGGGGAGCTGTTTTTT,CASSVGQGGTGELFF
TRBJ2-1,once,TRBV7-4,NA,TGTGCCAGCAGCCCCGACAATGAGCAGTTCTTC,CASSPDNEQFF
TRBJ1-1,NA,TRBV19,NA,TGTGCCAGTAGATTGGGGAACACTGAAGCTTTCTTT,CASRLGNTEAFF
TRBJ1-2,few,TRBV2,TRBD1,TGTGCCAGCACCATAGGGCCAGGGGGCGCCGGCTACACCTTC,CASTIGPGGAGYTF